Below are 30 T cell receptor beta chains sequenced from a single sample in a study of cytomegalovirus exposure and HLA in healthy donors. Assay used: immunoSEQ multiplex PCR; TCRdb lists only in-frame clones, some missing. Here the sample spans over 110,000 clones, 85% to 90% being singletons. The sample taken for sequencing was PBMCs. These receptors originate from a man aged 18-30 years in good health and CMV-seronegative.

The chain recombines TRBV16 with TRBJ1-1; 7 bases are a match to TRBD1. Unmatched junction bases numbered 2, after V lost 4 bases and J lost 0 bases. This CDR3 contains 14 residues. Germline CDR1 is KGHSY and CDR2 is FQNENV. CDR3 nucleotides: TGTGCCAGCAGCCCGGGACAGCTGAACACTGAAGCTTTCTTT. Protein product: CASSPGQLNTEAFF.

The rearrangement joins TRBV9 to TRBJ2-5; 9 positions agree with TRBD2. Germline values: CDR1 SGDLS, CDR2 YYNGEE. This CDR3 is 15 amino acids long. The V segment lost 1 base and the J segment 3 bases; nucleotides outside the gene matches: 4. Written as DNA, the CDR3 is TGTGCCAGCAGCGTATCCGGGACTAGCAAAGAGACCCAGTACTTC. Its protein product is CASSVSGTSKETQYF.

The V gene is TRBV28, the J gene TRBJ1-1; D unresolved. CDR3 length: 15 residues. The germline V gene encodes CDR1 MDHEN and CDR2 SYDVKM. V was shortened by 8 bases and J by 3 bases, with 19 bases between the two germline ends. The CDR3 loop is CASGPGIGLDTEAFF. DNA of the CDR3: TGTGCCAGCGGACCCGGGATCGGGCTGGACACTGAAGCTTTCTTT.

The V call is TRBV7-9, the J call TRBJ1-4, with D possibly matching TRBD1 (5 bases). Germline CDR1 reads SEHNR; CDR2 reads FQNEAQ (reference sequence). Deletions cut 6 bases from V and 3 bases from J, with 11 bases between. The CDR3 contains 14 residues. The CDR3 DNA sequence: TGTGCCAGCAGTTTAACAGGCTCTAATGAAAAACTGTTTTTT. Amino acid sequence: CASSLTGSNEKLFF.

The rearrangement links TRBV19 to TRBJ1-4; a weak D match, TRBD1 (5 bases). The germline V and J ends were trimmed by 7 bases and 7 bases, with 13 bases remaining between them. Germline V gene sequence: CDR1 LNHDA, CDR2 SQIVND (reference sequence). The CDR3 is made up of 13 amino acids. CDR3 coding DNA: TGTGCCAGTATGGCAGGGATAAGTGAAAAACTGTTTTTT. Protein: CASMAGISEKLFF. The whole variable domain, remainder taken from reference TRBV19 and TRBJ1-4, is DGGITQSPKYLFRKEGQNVTLSCEQNLNHDAMYWYRQDPGQGLRLIYYSQIVNDFQKGDIAEGYSVSREKKESFPLTVTSAQKNPTAFYLCASMAGISEKLFFGSGTQLSVL.

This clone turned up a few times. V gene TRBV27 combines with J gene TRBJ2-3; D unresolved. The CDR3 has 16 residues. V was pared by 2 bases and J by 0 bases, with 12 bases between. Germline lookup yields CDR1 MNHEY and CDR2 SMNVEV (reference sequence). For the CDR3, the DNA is TGTGCCAGCAGTTTAGTTGGCGACACAAGCACAGATACGCAGTATTTT. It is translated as CASSLVGDTSTDTQYF.

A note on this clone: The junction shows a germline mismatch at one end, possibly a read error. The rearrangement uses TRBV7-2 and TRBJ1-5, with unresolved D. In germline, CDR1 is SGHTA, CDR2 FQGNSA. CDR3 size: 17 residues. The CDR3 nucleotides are TGTGCCAGCAGTTTAGGCCCCCTGAGGGCCGGCAATCAGCCCCAGCATTTT. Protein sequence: CASSLGPLRAGNQPQHF. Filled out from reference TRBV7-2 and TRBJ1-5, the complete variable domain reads GAGVSQSPSNKVTEKGKDVELRCDPISGHTALYWYRQSLGQGLEFLIYFQGNSAPDKSGLPSDRFSAERTGGSVSTLTIQRTQQEDSAVYLCASSLGPLRAGNQPQHFGDGTRLSIL.

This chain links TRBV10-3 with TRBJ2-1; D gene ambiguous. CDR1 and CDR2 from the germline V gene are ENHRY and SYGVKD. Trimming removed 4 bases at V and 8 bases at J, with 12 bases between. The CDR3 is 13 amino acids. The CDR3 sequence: CAISASLADEQFF. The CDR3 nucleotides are TGTGCCATCAGTGCCTCCCTGGCGGATGAGCAGTTCTTC.

CDR3 region: CASSGYGYTF. Here the CDR3 DNA reads TGTGCCAGCTCGGGCTATGGCTACACCTTC. The V gene is TRBV7-9, the J gene TRBJ1-2, with unresolved D. Germline assignment: CDR1 SEHNR and CDR2 FQNEAQ (reference sequence). V lost 8 bases to trimming and J lost 4 bases, with 5 bases between them. There are 10 residues in the CDR3.

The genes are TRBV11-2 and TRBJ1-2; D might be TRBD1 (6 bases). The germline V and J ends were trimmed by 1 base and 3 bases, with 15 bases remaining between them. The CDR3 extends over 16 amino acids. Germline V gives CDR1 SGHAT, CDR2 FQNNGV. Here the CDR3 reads CASSLGADSLYYGYTF. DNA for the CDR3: TGTGCCAGCAGCTTAGGGGCGGACAGCCTATACTATGGCTACACCTTC.

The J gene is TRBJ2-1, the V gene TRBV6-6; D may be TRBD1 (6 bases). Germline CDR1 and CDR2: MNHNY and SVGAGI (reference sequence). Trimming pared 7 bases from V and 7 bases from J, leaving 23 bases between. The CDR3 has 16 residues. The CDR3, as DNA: TGTGCCAGCAACGGACAGACAGCGGAAATTAGAAATGAGCAGTTCTTC. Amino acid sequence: CASNGQTAEIRNEQFF.

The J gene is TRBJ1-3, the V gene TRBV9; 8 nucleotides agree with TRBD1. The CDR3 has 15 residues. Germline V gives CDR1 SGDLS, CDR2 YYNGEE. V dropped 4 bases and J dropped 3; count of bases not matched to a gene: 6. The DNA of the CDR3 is TGTGCCAGCAGCCCCCGGACAGGGCTTGGAAACACCATATATTTT. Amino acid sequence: CASSPRTGLGNTIYF.

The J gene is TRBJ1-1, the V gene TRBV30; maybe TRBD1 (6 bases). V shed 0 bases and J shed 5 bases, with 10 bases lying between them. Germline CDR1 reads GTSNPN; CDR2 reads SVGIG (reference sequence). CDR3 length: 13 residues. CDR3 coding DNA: TGTGCCTGGAGTGTCGGGCAGGGGACTGAAGCTTTCTTT. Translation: CAWSVGQGTEAFF.

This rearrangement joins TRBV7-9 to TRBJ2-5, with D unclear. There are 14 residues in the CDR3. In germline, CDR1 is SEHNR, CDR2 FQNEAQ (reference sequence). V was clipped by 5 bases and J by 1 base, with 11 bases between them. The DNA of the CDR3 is TGTGCCAGCAGCCTTAGAGGCCTCCAAGAGACCCAGTACTTC. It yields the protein CASSLRGLQETQYF.

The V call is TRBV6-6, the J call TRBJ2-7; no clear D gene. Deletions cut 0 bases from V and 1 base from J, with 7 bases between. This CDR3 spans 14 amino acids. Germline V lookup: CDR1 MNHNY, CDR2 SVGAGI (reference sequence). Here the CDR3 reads CASSYSAGSYEQYF. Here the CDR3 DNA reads TGTGCCAGCAGTTACTCGGCAGGATCCTACGAGCAGTACTTC.

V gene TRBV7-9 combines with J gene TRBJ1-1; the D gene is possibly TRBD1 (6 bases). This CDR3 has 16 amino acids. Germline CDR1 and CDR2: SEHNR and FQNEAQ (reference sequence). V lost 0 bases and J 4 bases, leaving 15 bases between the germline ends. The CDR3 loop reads CASSLARQGRVTEAFF. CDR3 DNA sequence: TGTGCCAGCAGCTTAGCCCGGCAGGGGCGGGTCACTGAAGCTTTCTTT.

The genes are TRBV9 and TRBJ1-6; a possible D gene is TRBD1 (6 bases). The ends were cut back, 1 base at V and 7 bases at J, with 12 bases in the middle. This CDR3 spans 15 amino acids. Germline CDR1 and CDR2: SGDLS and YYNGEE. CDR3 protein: CASSVLGQQNSPLHF. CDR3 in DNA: TGTGCCAGCAGCGTACTAGGACAGCAGAATTCACCCCTCCACTTT.

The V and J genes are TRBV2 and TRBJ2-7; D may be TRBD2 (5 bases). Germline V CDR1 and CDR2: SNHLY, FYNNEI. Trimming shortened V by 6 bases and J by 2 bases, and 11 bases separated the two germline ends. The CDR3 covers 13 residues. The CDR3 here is CASSMSGAYEQYF. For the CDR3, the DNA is TGTGCCAGCAGCATGAGCGGAGCCTACGAGCAGTACTTC.

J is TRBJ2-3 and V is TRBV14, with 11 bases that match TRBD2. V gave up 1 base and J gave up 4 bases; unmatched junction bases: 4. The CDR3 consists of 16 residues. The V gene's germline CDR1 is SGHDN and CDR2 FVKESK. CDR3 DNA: TGTGCCAGCAGCCAAGGTGTAGCGGGAGGGGCAGATACGCAGTATTTT. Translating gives CASSQGVAGGADTQYF.

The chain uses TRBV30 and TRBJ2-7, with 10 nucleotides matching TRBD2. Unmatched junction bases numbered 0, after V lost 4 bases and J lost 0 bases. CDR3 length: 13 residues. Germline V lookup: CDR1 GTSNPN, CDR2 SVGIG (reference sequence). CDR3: CAWTSGSSYEQYF. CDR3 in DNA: TGTGCCTGGACTAGCGGGAGCTCCTACGAGCAGTACTTC.

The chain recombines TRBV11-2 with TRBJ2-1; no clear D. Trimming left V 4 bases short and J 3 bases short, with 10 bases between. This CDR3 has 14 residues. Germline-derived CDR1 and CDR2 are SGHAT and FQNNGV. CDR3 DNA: TGTGCCAGCAGCTCCGTACAACGCTACAATGAGCAGTTCTTC. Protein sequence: CASSSVQRYNEQFF.

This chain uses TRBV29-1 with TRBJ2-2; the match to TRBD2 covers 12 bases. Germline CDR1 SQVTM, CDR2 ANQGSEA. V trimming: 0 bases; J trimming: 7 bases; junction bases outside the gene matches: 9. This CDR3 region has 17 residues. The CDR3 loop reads CSVEDRASGRAGGELFF. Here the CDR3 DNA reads TGCAGCGTTGAAGATCGCGCTAGCGGGAGGGCCGGCGGGGAGCTGTTTTTT.

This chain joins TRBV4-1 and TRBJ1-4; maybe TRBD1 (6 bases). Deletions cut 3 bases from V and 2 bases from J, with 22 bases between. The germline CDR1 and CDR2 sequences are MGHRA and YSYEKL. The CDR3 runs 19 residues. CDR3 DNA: TGCGCCAGCAGCCAGAAACACAGGGCTACCTGGCTCACTAATGAAAAACTGTTTTTT. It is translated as CASSQKHRATWLTNEKLFF.

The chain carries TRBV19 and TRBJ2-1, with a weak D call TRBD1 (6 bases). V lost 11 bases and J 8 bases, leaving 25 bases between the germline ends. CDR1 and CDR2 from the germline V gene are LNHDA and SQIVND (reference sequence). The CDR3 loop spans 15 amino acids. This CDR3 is CAASPGASRGDEQFF. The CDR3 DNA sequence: TGTGCCGCCAGCCCAGGGGCTAGCCGAGGGGATGAGCAGTTCTTC.

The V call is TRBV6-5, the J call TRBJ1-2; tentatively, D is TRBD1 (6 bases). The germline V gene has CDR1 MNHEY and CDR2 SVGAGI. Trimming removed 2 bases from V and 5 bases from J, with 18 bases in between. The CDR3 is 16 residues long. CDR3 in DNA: TGTGCCAGCAGTTACCTAAAAGGGGGACAAGGGTATGGCTACACCTTC. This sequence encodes CASSYLKGGQGYGYTF.

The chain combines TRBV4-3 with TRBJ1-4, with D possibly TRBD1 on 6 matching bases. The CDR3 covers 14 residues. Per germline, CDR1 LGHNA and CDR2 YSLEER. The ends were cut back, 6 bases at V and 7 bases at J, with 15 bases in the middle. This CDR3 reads CASRRGRDGEKLFF. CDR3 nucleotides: TGCGCCAGCAGGCGGGGGCGAGATGGTGAAAAACTGTTTTTT.

CDR3 in amino acids: CAWTIGGLNEQYF. CDR3 DNA sequence: TGTGCCTGGACAATCGGGGGGCTAAACGAGCAGTACTTC. The chain combines TRBV30 with TRBJ2-7, with a possible D match to TRBD2 (7 bases). Germline CDR1 is GTSNPN and CDR2 is SVGIG (reference sequence). This CDR3 is built from 13 residues. The V gene lost 4 bases and the J gene lost 5 bases, with 15 bases spanning the gap.

The CDR3: CASSFGWDSSYEQYF. CDR3 nucleotide sequence: TGTGCCAGCAGTTTTGGATGGGACAGCTCCTACGAGCAGTACTTC. The rearrangement links TRBV27 to TRBJ2-7, with 7 bases identical to TRBD1. There are 15 residues in the CDR3. Germline V CDR1 and CDR2: MNHEY, SMNVEV (reference sequence). J was trimmed by 0 bases and V by 3 bases; bases with no gene match: 5.

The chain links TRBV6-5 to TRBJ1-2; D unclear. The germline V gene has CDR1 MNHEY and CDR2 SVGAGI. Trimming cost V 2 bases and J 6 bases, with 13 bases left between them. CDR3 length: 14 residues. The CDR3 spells CASSYDGWSHGYTF. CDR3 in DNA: TGTGCCAGCAGTTACGACGGGTGGTCGCATGGCTACACCTTC.

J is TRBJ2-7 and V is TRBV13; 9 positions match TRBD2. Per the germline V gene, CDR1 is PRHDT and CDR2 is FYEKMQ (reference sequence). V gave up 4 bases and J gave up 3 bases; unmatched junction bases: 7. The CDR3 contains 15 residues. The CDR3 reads CASSSPGLAGYEQYF. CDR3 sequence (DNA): TGTGCCAGCAGCTCTCCGGGACTAGCAGGCTACGAGCAGTACTTC.